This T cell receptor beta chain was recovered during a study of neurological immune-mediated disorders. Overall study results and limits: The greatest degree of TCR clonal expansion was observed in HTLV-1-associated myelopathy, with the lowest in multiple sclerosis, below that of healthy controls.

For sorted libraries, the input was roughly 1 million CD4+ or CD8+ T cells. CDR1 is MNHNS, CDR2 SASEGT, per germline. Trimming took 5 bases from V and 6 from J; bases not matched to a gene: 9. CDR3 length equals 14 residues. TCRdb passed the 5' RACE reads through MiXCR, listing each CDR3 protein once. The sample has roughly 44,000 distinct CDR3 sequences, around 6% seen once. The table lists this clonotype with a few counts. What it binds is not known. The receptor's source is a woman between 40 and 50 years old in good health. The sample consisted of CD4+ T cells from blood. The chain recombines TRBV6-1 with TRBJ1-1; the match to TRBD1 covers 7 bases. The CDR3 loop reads CASSPTLQGSEAFF. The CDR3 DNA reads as TGTGCCAGCAGTCCAACGCTACAGGGGTCTGAAGCTTTCTTT.